The entry below describes one T cell receptor (beta chain). V lost 6 bases and J 4 bases, leaving 20 bases between the germline ends. This CDR3 is 16 amino acids long. Every patient had relapsed following autologous stem cell transplantation, and cohorts differed in brentuximab vedotin exposure. Responses achieved at best were complete response, partial response or progressive disease. The data originate from a study of PD-1 blockade in classical Hodgkin lymphoma. Study context: Each patient was given nivolumab 3 mg/kg through a vein every 2 weeks.

Clones were read by immunoSEQ multiplex PCR, and TCRdb kept only the in-frame ones, dropping some. Of thousands of clones in the sample, 84% were seen once. The specimen was peripheral blood mononuclear cells (PBMCs), collected at baseline. The clonotype originates from a human donor with classical Hodgkin lymphoma. The chain links TRBV23-1 to TRBJ2-3, with D perhaps given as TRBD1 or TRBD2 (6 bases each). TRBV23-1 is designated an ORF whose function remains uncertain. In DNA form, the CDR3 reads TGCGCCAGCAGACAAGAACACAGGGAGGTCGCAGATACGCAGTATTTT. This sequence encodes CASRQEHREVADTQYF.